This TCR beta chain was captured in a study of blood T cell repertoires in COVID-19. Overall study context: Sites across the United States, Italy and Spain contributed samples from acute and convalescent COVID-19. Sources were T cells, B-cell-depleted T cells, or PBMCs; the material itself was cDNA or gDNA.

In the authors' workflow: The authors estimated nucleated cell counts from reference gene primer amplification. Sequenced by immunoSEQ multiplex PCR; TCRdb stores in-frame clones only, minus some. V and J calls and clone size are copied from that table; D and trimming were computed from the DNA. The table shows approximately 65,000 clones, with about 81% occurring only once. This clone was found a few times. Sequencing used peripheral blood. The sequence was collected from a man older than 75 with acute or convalescent COVID-19.

The CDR3 DNA sequence: TGTGCCAGCAGTCCTGGACAGGGGCCATACAATGAGCAGTTCTTC. It translates to CASSPGQGPYNEQFF. The chain combines TRBV27 with TRBJ2-1; TRBD1 agrees at 9 bases. Germline CDR1 reads MNHEY; CDR2 reads SMNVEV (reference sequence). The CDR3 extends over 15 amino acids. V lost 5 bases, J lost 4 bases, and 6 bases stayed unmatched.